The 19 T cell receptor beta chains reported below all come from one sample, sequenced in a study of blood T cell repertoires in COVID-19. The table came from immunoSEQ multiplex PCR; TCRdb's copy has only in-frame clones and leaves some out. Here the sample spans under 45,000 clones, 80% to 90% being singletons. The sequenced sample consisted of peripheral blood. The source of these receptors is a man aged 55 to 70 with active COVID-19.

The chain combines TRBV7-3 with TRBJ2-1; 7 bases align to TRBD2. Losses at the gene ends were 1 base for V and 8 bases for J; bases not matched to a gene: 5. The CDR3 contains 14 residues. Germline V gene data show CDR1 as SGHTA and CDR2 as FQGTGA. Here the CDR3 reads CASSLSGTIDEQFF. The CDR3 nucleotides read TGTGCCAGCAGCTTAAGTGGGACTATCGATGAGCAGTTCTTC.

The chain uses TRBV24-1 and TRBJ2-2, with D possibly being TRBD1 (6 bases). CDR3 length: 13 amino acids. CDR1 and CDR2 (germline): KGHDR, SFDVKD. V was cut by 4 bases and J by 6 bases, with 8 bases left in between. CDR3 amino acids: CATSEPGAGELFF. The DNA for the CDR3 is TGTGCCACCAGTGAACCAGGGGCCGGGGAGCTGTTTTTT.

The V and J genes are TRBV28 and TRBJ2-1; 7 positions agree with TRBD2. J gave up 0 bases and V 5 bases, and 16 bases lay outside the gene matches. The CDR3 contains 19 residues. The V gene's germline CDR1 is MDHEN and CDR2 SYDVKM. The CDR3: CASSHRPYSGQSSYNEQFF. The CDR3 nucleotides read TGTGCCAGCAGTCACCGGCCTTATAGCGGGCAGAGCTCCTACAATGAGCAGTTCTTC.

The chain couples TRBV6-2 or TRBV6-3 to TRBJ2-7, with D possibly matching TRBD1 (6 bases). The V and J ends lost 4 bases and 3 bases respectively, with 16 bases between them. CDR1 MNHEY and CDR2 SVGEGT come from the germline V gene. CDR3 length: 15 residues. The CDR3 protein is CASSSPPDSFYEQYF. CDR3 DNA: TGTGCCAGCAGTTCCCCTCCGGACAGCTTCTACGAGCAGTACTTC.

The chain combines TRBV11-2 with TRBJ2-3, with TRBD2 matching over 8 bases. The length of the CDR3 is 19 residues. The germline V gene has CDR1 SGHAT and CDR2 FQNNGV. The trim removed 4 bases at V and 0 bases at J, leaving 15 bases unmatched. CDR3: CASSSGTLELAESTDTQYF. The DNA for the CDR3 is TGTGCCAGCAGCTCCGGTACGTTAGAACTAGCGGAGAGCACAGATACGCAGTATTTT. The variable domain in full, completed from reference TRBV11-2 and TRBJ2-3, reads EAGVAQSPRYKIIEKRQSVAFWCNPISGHATLYWYQQILGQGPKLLIQFQNNGVVDDSQLPKDRFSAERLKGVDSTLKIQPAKLEDSAVYLCASSSGTLELAESTDTQYFGPGTRLTVL.

V is TRBV6-5 and J is TRBJ1-5, with D hard to call. This CDR3 is 15 amino acids long. V was shortened by 5 bases and J by 2 bases, with 13 bases between the two germline ends. Germline values: CDR1 MNHEY, CDR2 SVGAGI. The CDR3 here is CASSPFSGGNQPQHF. The CDR3 bases are TGTGCCAGCAGTCCCTTTTCGGGAGGCAATCAGCCCCAGCATTTT.

This chain links TRBV3-1 (or the pseudogene TRBV3-2) with TRBJ2-2; 10 bases map to TRBD2. Germline V CDR1 and CDR2: LGHDT, YNNKEL (reference sequence). The CDR3 extends over 15 amino acids. With V trimmed by 6 bases and J by 5 bases, 6 bases remained unmatched. CDR3 loop: CASRELAGHTGELFF. The DNA for the CDR3 is TGTGCCAGCAGGGAACTAGCGGGGCATACCGGGGAGCTGTTTTTT.

The chain joins TRBV15 to TRBJ2-1; 10 positions agree with TRBD2. This CDR3 is built from 16 residues. The trim removed 5 bases at V and 7 bases at J, leaving 11 bases unmatched. Germline assignment: CDR1 LNHNV and CDR2 YYDKDF (reference sequence). The CDR3 coding sequence is TGTGCCACCAGCGGAAGCTGGACTAGCGGTGCTAATGAGCAGTTCTTC. Amino acids: CATSGSWTSGANEQFF.

This chain connects TRBV5-1 to TRBJ2-5, with TRBD1 matching 7 bases. The CDR3 covers 14 residues. Germline V gene sequence: CDR1 SGHRS, CDR2 YFSETQ. V lost 4 bases to trimming and J lost 5 bases; unmatched junction nucleotides: 8. CDR3 in amino acids: CASSPTGDRETQYF. CDR3 DNA: TGCGCCAGCAGCCCTACAGGGGATCGGGAGACCCAGTACTTC.

V is TRBV3-1 (or the pseudogene TRBV3-2) and J is TRBJ2-1, with 7 bases aligning to TRBD2. The CDR3 has 15 amino acids. The V gene end was trimmed by 1 base and the J gene end by 9 bases; junction bases not matched to a gene: 9. Germline loops: CDR1 LGHDT, CDR2 YNNKEL (reference sequence). The CDR3 nucleotides are TGTGCCAGCAGCCAAGTTAGCGGGTGGACCGGTGAGCAGTTCTTC. This gives the protein CASSQVSGWTGEQFF.

Here the CDR3 DNA reads TGTGCCAGCAGCCTTACAGGGGGTATTGAGCAGTTCTTC. This sequence encodes CASSLTGGIEQFF. The chain couples TRBV7-3 to TRBJ2-1; 8 bases match TRBD1. Per germline, CDR1 SGHTA and CDR2 FQGTGA. The CDR3 has 13 residues. The V gene end was trimmed by 5 bases and the J gene end by 9 bases; junction bases not matched to a gene: 6.

The rearrangement joins TRBV6-5 to TRBJ1-3; D is undetermined. Trimming cost V 5 bases and J 4 bases, with 6 bases left between them. Germline V CDR1 and CDR2: MNHEY, SVGAGI. CDR3 length: 12 amino acids. The CDR3 reads CASSPQGNTIYF. The CDR3 DNA reads TGTGCCAGCAGTCCACAAGGAAACACCATATATTTT.

The chain employs TRBV6-4 and TRBJ2-1; 8 bases fit TRBD2. Germline V gene sequence: CDR1 MRHNA, CDR2 SNTAGT. The CDR3 is made up of 14 amino acids. Unmatched junction bases numbered 11, after V lost 9 bases and J lost 7 bases. The CDR3 sequence: CARGLAGWENEQFF. The CDR3 DNA sequence: TGTGCCAGGGGTTTAGCGGGATGGGAAAATGAGCAGTTCTTC.

The chain has TRBV6-1 and TRBJ2-5; tentative D call: TRBD2 (6 bases). Germline values: CDR1 MNHNS, CDR2 SASEGT. With 2 bases removed from V and 10 bases from J, the gap between germline ends came to 14 bases. CDR3 length equals 13 residues. The CDR3 sequence: CASSESGLGGQYF. CDR3 coding DNA: TGTGCCAGCAGTGAATCGGGGCTCGGGGGCCAGTACTTC.

CDR3 DNA sequence: TGTGCCAGCAGCCAAGTTAGCTTTGTACTAGCGGTTACACGTTATAATGAGCAGTTCTTC. Amino acid sequence: CASSQVSFVLAVTRYNEQFF. The chain carries TRBV3-1 (or the pseudogene TRBV3-2) and TRBJ2-1, with 8 bases aligning to TRBD2. With V trimmed by 1 base and J by 7 bases, 21 bases remained unmatched. The germline gives CDR1 LGHDT, CDR2 YNNKEL (reference sequence). CDR3 size: 20 residues.

This chain uses TRBV30 with TRBJ2-3; 9 bases agree with TRBD1. Trimming removed 4 bases from V and 3 bases from J; junction bases left unmatched: 8. Looked up from germline, CDR1 is GTSNPN and CDR2 is SVGIG (reference sequence). The CDR3 extends over 15 amino acids. The DNA for the CDR3 is TGTGCCTGGATAGACAGGGGGGTAGGGACAGATACGCAGTATTTT. It yields the protein CAWIDRGVGTDTQYF.

The chain couples TRBV4-2 to TRBJ1-1; a weak D match, TRBD1 (5 bases). The ends were cut back, 0 bases at V and 4 bases at J, with 9 bases in the middle. Germline V CDR1 and CDR2: LGHNA, YNFKEQ. This CDR3 has 14 residues. CDR3: CASSQETAFTEAFF. The CDR3 region has the DNA TGTGCCAGCAGCCAAGAGACAGCTTTCACTGAAGCTTTCTTT.

This sequence joins TRBV11-2 and TRBJ2-5; D not resolved. The germline V gene encodes CDR1 SGHAT and CDR2 FQNNGV. This CDR3 comprises 13 residues. The V and J ends lost 2 bases and 4 bases respectively, with 8 bases between them. Here the CDR3 reads CASSLSVGETQYF. The CDR3 nucleotides are TGTGCCAGCAGCTTAAGCGTTGGAGAGACCCAGTACTTC.

The chain employs TRBV19 and TRBJ2-5; D is possibly TRBD2 (6 bases). Per germline, CDR1 LNHDA and CDR2 SQIVND (reference sequence). The CDR3 runs 13 residues. The V gene lost 3 bases and the J gene lost 5 bases, with 10 bases spanning the gap. For the CDR3, the DNA is TGTGCCAGTAGTATCGGTGGAGGGGAGACCCAGTACTTC. It encodes CASSIGGGETQYF.